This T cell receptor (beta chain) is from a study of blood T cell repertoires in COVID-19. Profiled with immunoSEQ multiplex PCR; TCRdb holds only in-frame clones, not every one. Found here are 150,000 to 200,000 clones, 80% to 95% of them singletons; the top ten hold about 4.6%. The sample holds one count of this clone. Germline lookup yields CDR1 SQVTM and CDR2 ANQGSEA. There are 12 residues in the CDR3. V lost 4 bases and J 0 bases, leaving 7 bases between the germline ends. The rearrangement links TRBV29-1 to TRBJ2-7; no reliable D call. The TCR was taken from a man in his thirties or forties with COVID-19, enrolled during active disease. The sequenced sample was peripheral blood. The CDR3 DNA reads TGCAGCGTTGCTGTCGGCTCCTACGAGCAGTACTTC. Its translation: CSVAVGSYEQYF.